A selection of T cell receptor beta chains follows, all from one sample in a study of T cell responses to AZD1222 COVID-19 vaccine. TCRdb keeps only in-frame clones here, not all; method: immunoSEQ multiplex PCR. The sample lists some 130,000 clones; around four fifths were seen once. This specimen was peripheral blood, taken on day 0 of AZD1222 vaccination. These receptors were taken from an adult in good health. Both conserved end residues are part of each CDR3. The order of the fields is clone size, V gene, D gene, J gene, CDR3 protein, CDR3 DNA. D genes are given only for firm matches. Clone size is stated in some rows and not others, as once, few, many or a class when expanded.

clone size: -; V gene: TRBV9; D gene: -; J gene: TRBJ2-2; CDR3 protein: CASRPHFENTGELFF; CDR3 DNA: TGTGCCAGCAGACCACATTTTGAGAACACCGGGGAGCTGTTTTTT
clone size: -; V gene: TRBV12-5; D gene: -; J gene: TRBJ2-3; CDR3 protein: CASGWGRVGDTQYF; CDR3 DNA: TGTGCTAGTGGTTGGGGCAGGGTGGGAGATACGCAGTATTTT
clone size: -; V gene: TRBV29-1; D gene: -; J gene: TRBJ1-2; CDR3 protein: CSVFQGENYGYTF; CDR3 DNA: TGCAGCGTTTTCCAGGGCGAAAACTATGGCTACACCTTC
clone size: -; V gene: TRBV7-2; D gene: -; J gene: TRBJ1-1; CDR3 protein: CASSLLRGARTEAFF; CDR3 DNA: TGTGCCAGCAGCTTACTACGGGGGGCGAGGACTGAAGCTTTCTTT
clone size: -; V gene: TRBV28; D gene: -; J gene: TRBJ1-1; CDR3 protein: CASSSGMEAFF; CDR3 DNA: TGTGCCAGCAGTTCCGGGATGGAAGCTTTCTTT
clone size: -; V gene: TRBV28; D gene: TRBD1; J gene: TRBJ1-2; CDR3 protein: CASSPPGGGRAYGYTF; CDR3 DNA: TGTGCCAGCAGTCCCCCAGGAGGGGGCAGGGCCTATGGCTACACCTTC
clone size: -; V gene: TRBV11-1; D gene: -; J gene: TRBJ1-4; CDR3 protein: CASSFAGPNEKLFF; CDR3 DNA: TGTGCCAGCAGCTTCGCCGGCCCCAATGAAAAACTGTTTTTT
clone size: -; V gene: TRBV2; D gene: -; J gene: TRBJ2-2; CDR3 protein: CASSDARRNTGELFF; CDR3 DNA: TGTGCCAGCAGTGACGCGAGGAGGAACACCGGGGAGCTGTTTTTT
clone size: once; V gene: TRBV7-2; D gene: -; J gene: TRBJ1-1; CDR3 protein: CASSIPRRGTEAFF; CDR3 DNA: TGTGCCAGCAGCATCCCCCGGAGGGGTACTGAAGCTTTCTTT
clone size: -; V gene: TRBV19; D gene: TRBD1; J gene: TRBJ1-4; CDR3 protein: CASSTPSTGTNEKLFF; CDR3 DNA: TGTGCCAGTAGTACCCCGTCGACAGGGACTAATGAAAAACTGTTTTTT
clone size: -; V gene: TRBV4-2; D gene: TRBD1; J gene: TRBJ1-5; CDR3 protein: CASSQEGGQSSNQPQHF; CDR3 DNA: TGTGCCAGCAGCCAAGAAGGGGGCCAGTCGAGCAATCAGCCCCAGCATTTT
clone size: -; V gene: TRBV5-4; D gene: TRBD1; J gene: TRBJ2-7; CDR3 protein: CASSHSGTGDHEQYF; CDR3 DNA: TGTGCCAGCAGCCATTCCGGGACAGGGGACCACGAGCAGTACTTC
clone size: -; V gene: TRBV6-5; D gene: TRBD1; J gene: TRBJ1-5; CDR3 protein: CASSAWGTGNQPQHF; CDR3 DNA: TGTGCCAGCAGCGCATGGGGGACAGGCAATCAGCCCCAGCATTTT
clone size: -; V gene: TRBV20-1; D gene: -; J gene: TRBJ2-7; CDR3 protein: CSASTPSVYVEQYF; CDR3 DNA: TGCAGTGCTAGTACACCTTCAGTCTACGTAGAGCAGTACTTC
clone size: -; V gene: TRBV19; D gene: -; J gene: TRBJ1-5; CDR3 protein: CASSIVSTRNQPQHF; CDR3 DNA: TGTGCCAGTAGTATAGTTTCCACCCGCAATCAGCCCCAGCATTTT
clone size: -; V gene: TRBV18; D gene: -; J gene: TRBJ1-5; CDR3 protein: CASSPDGNQPQHF; CDR3 DNA: TGTGCCAGCTCACCTGACGGCAATCAGCCCCAGCATTTT
clone size: once; V gene: TRBV4-1; D gene: TRBD2; J gene: TRBJ2-7; CDR3 protein: CASSQDGTNYEQYF; CDR3 DNA: TGCGCCAGCAGCCAAGATGGGACTAACTACGAGCAGTACTTC
clone size: -; V gene: TRBV6-5; D gene: -; J gene: TRBJ2-1; CDR3 protein: CASSLDSPRIYNEQFF; CDR3 DNA: TGTGCCAGCAGTTTAGACAGTCCCCGGATTTACAATGAGCAGTTCTTC
clone size: -; V gene: TRBV19; D gene: -; J gene: TRBJ2-4; CDR3 protein: CASSIRDLAKNIQYF; CDR3 DNA: TGTGCCAGTAGTATACGGGATTTAGCCAAAAACATTCAGTACTTC
clone size: -; V gene: TRBV6-5; D gene: -; J gene: TRBJ1-5; CDR3 protein: CASTLRPGGNQPQHF; CDR3 DNA: TGTGCCAGCACTTTGAGACCGGGAGGCAATCAGCCCCAGCATTTT
clone size: -; V gene: TRBV28; D gene: TRBD2; J gene: TRBJ2-7; CDR3 protein: CASRFSGIYEQYF; CDR3 DNA: TGTGCCAGCAGGTTTAGCGGGATCTACGAGCAGTACTTC
clone size: -; V gene: TRBV6-5; D gene: TRBD2; J gene: TRBJ2-3; CDR3 protein: CASRGLAGDTQYF; CDR3 DNA: TGTGCCAGCCGCGGGCTAGCGGGGGATACGCAGTATTTT
clone size: -; V gene: TRBV29-1; D gene: -; J gene: TRBJ1-6; CDR3 protein: CSVGQGYGSPLHF; CDR3 DNA: TGCAGCGTTGGCCAGGGGTACGGTTCACCCCTCCACTTT
clone size: -; V gene: TRBV24-1; D gene: TRBD1; J gene: TRBJ2-3; CDR3 protein: CATSESGTVTDTQYF; CDR3 DNA: TGTGCCACCAGTGAGTCCGGGACAGTCACAGATACGCAGTATTTT
clone size: -; V gene: TRBV2; D gene: TRBD1; J gene: TRBJ1-4; CDR3 protein: CASRKRQGPNEKLFF; CDR3 DNA: TGTGCCAGCAGGAAAAGACAGGGCCCTAATGAAAAACTGTTTTTT
clone size: -; V gene: TRBV28; D gene: TRBD1; J gene: TRBJ1-5; CDR3 protein: CASSSLTGNSNQPQHF; CDR3 DNA: TGTGCCAGCAGTTCCCTGACAGGGAATAGCAATCAGCCCCAGCATTTT
clone size: -; V gene: TRBV18; D gene: -; J gene: TRBJ2-7; CDR3 protein: CASSPDSYHEQYF; CDR3 DNA: TGTGCCAGCTCACCGGACAGTTACCACGAGCAGTACTTC
clone size: -; V gene: TRBV7-2; D gene: TRBD1; J gene: TRBJ1-4; CDR3 protein: CASSLDRGNEKLFF; CDR3 DNA: TGTGCCAGCAGCTTAGACAGGGGGAATGAAAAACTGTTTTTT
clone size: -; V gene: TRBV3-1/TRBV3-2; D gene: TRBD1; J gene: TRBJ1-2; CDR3 protein: CASSQWTGTVYGYTF; CDR3 DNA: TGTGCCAGCAGCCAATGGACAGGGACAGTCTATGGCTACACCTTC
clone size: once; V gene: TRBV28; D gene: -; J gene: TRBJ2-5; CDR3 protein: CASSRRDRFQETQYF; CDR3 DNA: TGTGCCAGCAGTCGTCGGGACCGATTCCAAGAGACCCAGTACTTC
clone size: -; V gene: TRBV10-3; D gene: -; J gene: TRBJ1-5; CDR3 protein: CAISEVGSVQPQHF; CDR3 DNA: TGTGCCATCAGTGAGGTGGGGTCGGTTCAGCCCCAGCATTTT
clone size: -; V gene: TRBV7-9; D gene: -; J gene: TRBJ1-5; CDR3 protein: CASSLEGQPQHF; CDR3 DNA: TGTGCCAGCAGCTTAGAGGGTCAGCCCCAGCATTTT
clone size: -; V gene: TRBV2; D gene: -; J gene: TRBJ1-1; CDR3 protein: CASTSHGLNTEAFF; CDR3 DNA: TGTGCCAGCACCTCCCACGGCCTAAACACTGAAGCTTTCTTT
clone size: -; V gene: TRBV5-4; D gene: -; J gene: TRBJ1-1; CDR3 protein: CATTKGQSIAPNTEAFF; CDR3 DNA: TGTGCCACCACAAAAGGACAGAGCATCGCTCCGAACACTGAAGCTTTCTTT
clone size: -; V gene: TRBV7-9; D gene: -; J gene: TRBJ1-5; CDR3 protein: CASSLAGANQPQHF; CDR3 DNA: TGTGCCAGCAGCTTAGCGGGCGCCAATCAGCCCCAGCATTTT
clone size: -; V gene: TRBV4-2; D gene: TRBD2; J gene: TRBJ2-5; CDR3 protein: CASSQGLAGGQETQYF; CDR3 DNA: TGTGCCAGCAGCCAAGGGCTAGCGGGGGGGCAAGAGACCCAGTACTTC
clone size: -; V gene: TRBV27; D gene: -; J gene: TRBJ2-1; CDR3 protein: CASSPRGGGPRNEQFF; CDR3 DNA: TGTGCCAGCAGTCCCCGAGGGGGGGGGCCAAGGAATGAGCAGTTCTTC
clone size: -; V gene: TRBV3-1/TRBV3-2; D gene: TRBD2; J gene: TRBJ2-2; CDR3 protein: CASSQVGTRELFF; CDR3 DNA: TGTGCCAGCAGCCAAGTCGGGACTAGAGAGCTGTTTTTT
clone size: -; V gene: TRBV6-5; D gene: TRBD1; J gene: TRBJ2-1; CDR3 protein: CALDATGLNNEQFF; CDR3 DNA: TGTGCCCTGGATGCGACAGGGCTCAACAATGAGCAGTTCTTC
clone size: -; V gene: TRBV4-2; D gene: -; J gene: TRBJ2-7; CDR3 protein: CASSQDPAGADYEQYF; CDR3 DNA: TGTGCCAGCAGCCAAGATCCCGCAGGTGCCGACTACGAGCAGTACTTC
clone size: -; V gene: TRBV9; D gene: -; J gene: TRBJ2-5; CDR3 protein: CASNGGLIGKETQYF; CDR3 DNA: TGTGCCAGCAATGGTGGGCTAATTGGCAAAGAGACCCAGTACTTC
clone size: -; V gene: TRBV19; D gene: -; J gene: TRBJ2-1; CDR3 protein: CASSLGLNLLNEQFF; CDR3 DNA: TGTGCCAGTAGTTTGGGACTTAACCTTCTGAATGAGCAGTTCTTC
clone size: -; V gene: TRBV6-5; D gene: TRBD1; J gene: TRBJ1-5; CDR3 protein: CASSRDSGSNQPQHF; CDR3 DNA: TGTGCCAGCAGCCGGGACAGCGGCAGCAATCAGCCCCAGCATTTT
clone size: -; V gene: TRBV25-1; D gene: -; J gene: TRBJ1-2; CDR3 protein: CASRDYRYGYTF; CDR3 DNA: TGTGCCAGCAGAGACTATAGGTATGGCTACACCTTC
clone size: -; V gene: TRBV6-1; D gene: TRBD2; J gene: TRBJ2-7; CDR3 protein: CASSERLAGGYYEQYF; CDR3 DNA: TGTGCCAGCAGTGAACGGCTAGCGGGGGGGTACTACGAGCAGTACTTC
clone size: -; V gene: TRBV4-1; D gene: TRBD1; J gene: TRBJ1-1; CDR3 protein: CASSQEWQGATNTEAFF; CDR3 DNA: TGCGCCAGCAGCCAAGAATGGCAGGGGGCGACGAACACTGAAGCTTTCTTT